The next 10 T cell receptor beta chains were all read from a single sample in a study of shared clonotypes between healthy human individuals. Data came from immunoSEQ multiplex PCR; TCRdb stores just in-frame clones and leaves some out. The sample consists of approximately 1,500,000 clones, around 97% of them appearing once. Material: naive CD4+ T cells sorted from blood. The subset: CD45RA+ positively selected. These receptors were collected from a man aged 25 to 45 in good health.

This rearrangement joins TRBV5-1 to TRBJ2-2; a possible D gene is TRBD2 (5 bases). CDR1 and CDR2 from the germline V gene are SGHRS and YFSETQ. CDR3 length: 14 amino acids. The V end lost 7 bases, the J end lost 1 base, and 11 bases lay between the germline ends. CDR3 in DNA: TGCGCCAGCCGAAGGGCGGGGAACACCGGGGAGCTGTTTTTT. Translating gives CASRRAGNTGELFF.

The chain links TRBV2 to TRBJ1-1; D is unclear. Germline loops: CDR1 SNHLY, CDR2 FYNNEI. The CDR3 loop spans 13 amino acids. Trimming removed 4 bases from V and 2 bases from J, with 8 bases in between. The CDR3 reads CASSGWPNTEAFF. The CDR3 nucleotides are TGTGCCAGCAGTGGGTGGCCCAACACTGAAGCTTTCTTT.

V gene TRBV14 combines with J gene TRBJ2-7; D is unresolved. The CDR3 has 17 amino acids. Trimming left V 0 bases short and J 0 bases short, with 15 bases between. Germline V lookup: CDR1 SGHDN, CDR2 FVKESK. CDR3 loop: CASSQDRLQLFSYEQYF. The CDR3 nucleotides read TGTGCCAGCAGCCAAGATCGGCTCCAACTTTTCTCCTACGAGCAGTACTTC.

CDR3: CASSEEGGGTYYGYTF. The CDR3 nucleotides are TGTGCCAGCAGTGAAGAGGGAGGAGGGACCTACTATGGCTACACCTTC. The chain employs TRBV6-1 and TRBJ1-2; weak D call: TRBD1 (5 bases). CDR1 MNHNS and CDR2 SASEGT come from the germline V gene. V dropped 1 base and J dropped 3 bases, with 15 bases sitting between them. The length of the CDR3 is 16 residues.

The rearrangement links TRBV5-1 to TRBJ2-2; a possible D gene is TRBD1 (6 bases). Germline V lookup: CDR1 SGHRS, CDR2 YFSETQ. The CDR3 consists of 15 residues. Trimming took 2 bases from V and 1 from J, leaving 9 bases between them. The CDR3 DNA reads TGCGCCAGCAGCTTCTGGGACAAGAACACCGGGGAGCTGTTTTTT. Amino acid sequence: CASSFWDKNTGELFF. The whole variable domain, remainder taken from reference TRBV5-1 and TRBJ2-2, is KAGVTQTPRYLIKTRGQQVTLSCSPISGHRSVSWYQQTPGQGLQFLFEYFSETQRNKGNFPGRFSGRQFSNSRSEMNVSTLELGDSALYLCASSFWDKNTGELFFGEGSRLTVL.

In the case of this clone: A junction boundary mismatches the germline segment, possibly from a read error. This chain joins TRBV2 and TRBJ2-7; unclear D gene. CDR1 and CDR2 (germline): SNHLY, FYNNEI. The CDR3 has 12 amino acids. CDR3 protein: CATSILSYEQYF. Here the CDR3 DNA reads TGTGCCACCAGTATCCTGTCCTACGAGCAGTACTTC.

This clone appeared a single time. The V gene is TRBV7-6, the J gene TRBJ2-1, with a tentative D call TRBD2 (5 bases). The CDR3 is made up of 15 amino acids. V was trimmed by 1 base and J by 4 bases, leaving 11 bases between them. Germline values: CDR1 SGHVS, CDR2 FNYEAQ. Here the CDR3 DNA reads TGTGCCAGCAGCTTAGAGATAGCGAGTTACAATGAGCAGTTCTTC. It is translated as CASSLEIASYNEQFF.

About this clone: The sample contains more than one DNA sequence encoding this CDR3. The chain couples TRBV5-1 to TRBJ2-7, with 11 positions matching TRBD2. The V gene end was trimmed by 2 bases and the J gene end by 1 base; junction bases not matched to a gene: 2. Germline CDR1 is SGHRS and CDR2 is YFSETQ. This CDR3 spans 15 amino acids. The chain's CDR3 is CASSFLAGGSYEQYF. The CDR3 DNA reads TGCGCCAGCAGCTTTCTAGCGGGAGGTTCCTACGAGCAGTACTTC.

The chain uses TRBV14 and TRBJ2-3; 15 bases line up with TRBD2. The ends lost 3 bases at V and 7 bases at J; junction bases unmatched: 14. The CDR3 is 19 residues long. Germline CDR1 SGHDN, CDR2 FVKESK. CDR3: CASSHGLAGGPRGQNTQYF. The CDR3 DNA reads as TGTGCCAGCAGCCATGGACTAGCGGGAGGGCCGAGAGGACAGAATACGCAGTATTTT.

The genes are TRBV7-9 and TRBJ1-1, with 10 bases identical to TRBD1. CDR1 and CDR2 (germline): SEHNR, FQNEAQ (reference sequence). The CDR3 covers 15 residues. The V segment lost 6 bases and the J segment 4 bases; nucleotides outside the gene matches: 8. In DNA form, the CDR3 reads TGTGCCAGCAGTTGGGGACAGGGGAGCTCCACTGAAGCTTTCTTT. The encoded protein is CASSWGQGSSTEAFF.